This TCR beta chain is from a study of T cells after yellow fever vaccination. Study-level background: It was SMART-Seq v4 Ultra Low Input that prepared the fractions with low cell numbers. General observations from the study: The bulk population could contribute abundant contaminating clonotypes to FACS-sorted repertoires.

In TCRdb, the 5' RACE reads were re-called with MiXCR into one record per CDR3 protein. The sample includes about 240,000 distinct CDR3 sequences, 6.9% seen only once; the top ten take around 0.9%. Germline CDR1 and CDR2: SGHNT and YYREEE (reference sequence). The ends were cut back, 2 bases at V and 7 bases at J, with 8 bases in the middle. The CDR3 extends over 12 amino acids. At least ten counts were recorded for this clonotype. Its antigen is as yet unknown. This TCR was sampled from a man aged 25 to 40 who received the YFV17D yellow fever vaccine. The chain combines TRBV5-4 with TRBJ2-3, with D hard to call. This specimen consisted of CD4+ T cells sorted from PBMCs, obtained 15 days after the yellow fever booster vaccination. In DNA form, the CDR3 reads TGTGCCAGCAGCTTAGACTGGAATACGCAGTATTTT. This sequence encodes CASSLDWNTQYF.